This T cell receptor beta chain was obtained from a study of blood T cells in healthy people across ages. The study's findings and limits: Per million T cells, the diversity of TCR beta decreased roughly linearly as age advanced.

Primers used in a second PCR of roughly 6 to 11 cycles were a sample-barcoded 5' primer and a J-beta primer mix. TCRdb passed the 5' RACE reads through MiXCR, listing each CDR3 protein once. The table shows more than 650,000 distinct CDR3 sequences, with about 26% occurring only once. Ranging in age from about 6 to 100, the donors were healthy Caucasian individuals from Russia. For every donor, a draw yielded roughly 10 milliliters of peripheral blood. Isolated per sample were at least 7 million PBMCs. This clonotype was counted a few times. Antigen specificity is unknown. Germline V gene lookup returns CDR1 SGHTA and CDR2 FQGNSA. The CDR3 length is 16 residues. This sample was shared with a second study, whose subject was T cells of mothers and their children.

The sample taken for sequencing was blood. The chain uses TRBV7-2 and TRBJ2-7; D possibly matches TRBD1 or TRBD2 (5 bases each). The J call may be wrong; the DNA end is better matched by TRBJ2-1. The TCR sequence derives from a boy younger than 18 in good health. The DNA of the CDR3 is TGTGCCAGCAGCCTCTTCGGGACGTCAAGTCGCGATGAGCAGTTCTTC. It encodes CASSLFGTSSRDEQFF.